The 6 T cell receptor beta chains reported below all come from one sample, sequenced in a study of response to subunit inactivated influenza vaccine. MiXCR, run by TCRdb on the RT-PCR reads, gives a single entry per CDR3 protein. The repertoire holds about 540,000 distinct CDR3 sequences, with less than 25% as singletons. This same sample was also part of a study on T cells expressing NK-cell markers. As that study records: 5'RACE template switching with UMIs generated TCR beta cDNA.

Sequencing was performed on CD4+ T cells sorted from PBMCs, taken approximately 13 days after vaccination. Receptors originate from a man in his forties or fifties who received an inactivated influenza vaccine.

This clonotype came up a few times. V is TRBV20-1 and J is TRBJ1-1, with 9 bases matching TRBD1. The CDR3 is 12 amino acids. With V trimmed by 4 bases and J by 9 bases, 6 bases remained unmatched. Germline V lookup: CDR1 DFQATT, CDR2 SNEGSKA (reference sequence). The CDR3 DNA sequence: TGCAGTGCTAAACCGGGACAGGGAAAAGCTTTCTTT. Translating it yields CSAKPGQGKAFF.

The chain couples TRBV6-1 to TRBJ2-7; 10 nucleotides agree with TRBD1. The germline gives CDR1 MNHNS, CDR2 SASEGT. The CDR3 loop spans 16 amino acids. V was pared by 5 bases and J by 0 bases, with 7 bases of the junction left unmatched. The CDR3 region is CASSRQGQGSSYEQYF. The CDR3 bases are TGTGCCAGCAGTCGCCAGGGACAGGGGAGCTCCTACGAGCAGTACTTC.

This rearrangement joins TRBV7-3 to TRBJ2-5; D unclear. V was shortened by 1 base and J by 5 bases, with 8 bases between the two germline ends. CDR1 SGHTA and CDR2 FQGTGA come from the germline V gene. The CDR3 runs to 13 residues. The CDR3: CASSLNTVETQYF. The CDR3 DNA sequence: TGTGCCAGCAGCTTAAATACCGTGGAGACCCAGTACTTC.

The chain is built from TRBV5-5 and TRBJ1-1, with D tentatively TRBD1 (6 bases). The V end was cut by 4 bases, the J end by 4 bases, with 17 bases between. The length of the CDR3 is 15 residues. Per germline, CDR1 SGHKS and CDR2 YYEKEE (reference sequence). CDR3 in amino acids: CASSLQGGGLTEAFF. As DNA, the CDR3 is TGTGCCAGCAGCCTCCAAGGGGGGGGGCTCACTGAAGCTTTCTTT.

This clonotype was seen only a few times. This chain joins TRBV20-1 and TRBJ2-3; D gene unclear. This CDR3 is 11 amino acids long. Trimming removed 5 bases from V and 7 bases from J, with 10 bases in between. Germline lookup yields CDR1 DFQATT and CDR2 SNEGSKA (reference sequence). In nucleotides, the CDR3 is TGCAGTGCTTACTTCCCAAATACGCAGTATTTT. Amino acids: CSAYFPNTQYF.

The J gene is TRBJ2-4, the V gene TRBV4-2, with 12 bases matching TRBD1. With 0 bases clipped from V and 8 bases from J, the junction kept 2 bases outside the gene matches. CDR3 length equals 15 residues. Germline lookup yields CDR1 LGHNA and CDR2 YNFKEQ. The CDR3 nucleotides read TGTGCCAGCAGCCAAGAGGGACAGGGGGCAGACATTCAGTACTTC. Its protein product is CASSQEGQGADIQYF.